This T cell receptor (beta chain) was profiled in a study of prognosis after radiotherapy for stage I lung cancer. Overall study context: Distant metastases arose in several patients, median approximately 7 months post-radiotherapy; about 15 had no significant progression.

Trimming at V came to 2 bases and at J to 8 bases, leaving 8 bases not matched to a gene. This CDR3 comprises 16 residues. Germline CDR1 reads SGHTA; CDR2 reads FQGNSA. To note about this clonotype: Its antigen remains unknown.

Two-round multiplex PCR, the amplification method, yielded TCR beta CDR3 from genomic DNA. The use of primers specific to each TRBV and TRBJ gene characterized first-round PCR. TCRdb itself ran the multiplex PCR reads through MiXCR, one entry per CDR3 protein. The sample has fewer than 65,000 distinct CDR3 sequences; about a third are singletons. On two occasions, one at each of two time points, approximately 6 milliliters of peripheral blood were drawn. Notes on the study in general: When patients developed distant metastases, their Shannon entropy after stereotactic body radiation therapy was lower. Median unique TCR clone counts of roughly 9,300 versus 7,200 showed a fall after stereotactic body radiation therapy.

This chain joins TRBV7-2 and TRBJ1-4; 10 bases are a match to TRBD1. This TCR derives from a donor over 45 with non-small cell lung cancer. This specimen was PBMCs, taken before or after stereotactic body radiation therapy (not recorded which). DNA for the CDR3: TGTGCCAGCAGCTTAAAGAGTGGGACAGGGGTGGAAAAACTGTTTTTT. Amino acids: CASSLKSGTGVEKLFF.